This T cell receptor (beta chain) comes out of a study of T cell responses to AZD1222 COVID-19 vaccine. The CDR3 covers 15 residues. The germline V and J ends were trimmed by 4 bases and 1 base, with 11 bases remaining between them. Per the germline V gene, CDR1 is SGHRS and CDR2 is YFSETQ. Assay used: immunoSEQ multiplex PCR; TCRdb lists only in-frame clones, some missing. The repertoire has 100,000 to 120,000 clones, about four fifths of them found once; the top ten carry roughly 4.5%. Study-wide findings and caveats: The donor cohort was predominantly white British with a female majority, and clonal diversity may have been underestimated. Breadth and depth of Spike-specific TCRs rose after two AZD1222 doses. Dominant at 160-218 and 743-854, vaccine-associated CD4 TCRs also spanned spike.

Points on this clone: The antigen is not known.

The chain employs TRBV5-1 and TRBJ1-4; D gene unclear. Sequencing used peripheral blood, obtained on day 0 of AZD1222 vaccination. The receptor comes from an adult in good health. The CDR3 DNA sequence: TGCGCCAGCAGCCGCGGCCCAGAAACTAATGAAAAACTGTTTTTT. It is translated as CASSRGPETNEKLFF.